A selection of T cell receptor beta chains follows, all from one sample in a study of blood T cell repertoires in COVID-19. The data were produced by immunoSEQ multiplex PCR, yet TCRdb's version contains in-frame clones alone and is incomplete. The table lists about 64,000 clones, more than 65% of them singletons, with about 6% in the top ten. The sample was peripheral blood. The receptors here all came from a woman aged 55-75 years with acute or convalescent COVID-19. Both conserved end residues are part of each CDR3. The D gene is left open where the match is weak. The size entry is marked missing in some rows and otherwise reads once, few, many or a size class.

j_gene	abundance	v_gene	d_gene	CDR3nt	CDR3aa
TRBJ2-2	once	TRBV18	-	TGTGCCAGCTCACCACCGAGGGTTGGCGGGGAGCTGTTTTTT	CASSPPRVGGELFF
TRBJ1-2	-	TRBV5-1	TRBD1	TGCGCCAGCACCTTTTACGGACAGGGTAACTATGGCTACACCTTC	CASTFYGQGNYGYTF
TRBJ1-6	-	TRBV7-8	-	TGTGCCAGCAGCTCGACGGACAGTTATAATTCACCCCTCCACTTT	CASSSTDSYNSPLHF
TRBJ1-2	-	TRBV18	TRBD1	TGTGCCAGCTCACTTCGAGGGACAGGATCCTTCTATGGCTACACCTTC	CASSLRGTGSFYGYTF
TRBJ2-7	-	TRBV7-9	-	TGTGCCAGCAGCTTAGCGGGTCCCGGGACTTACGACCCGTACGAGCAGTACTTC	CASSLAGPGTYDPYEQYF
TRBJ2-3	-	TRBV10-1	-	TGCGCCAGCAGTGTATCCGGAGATACGCAGTATTTT	CASSVSGDTQYF
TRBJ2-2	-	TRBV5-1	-	TGCGCCAGCAGCTTCAGGGTTGGGGAGCTGTTTTTT	CASSFRVGELFF
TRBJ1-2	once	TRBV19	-	TGTGCCAGTAGTATCCTAGGAGGCTACACCTTC	CASSILGGYTF
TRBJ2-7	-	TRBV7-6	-	TGTGCCAGCAGCAACAACGAGGGGGACGGCGAGCAGTACTTC	CASSNNEGDGEQYF
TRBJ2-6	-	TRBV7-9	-	TGTGCCAGCAGCTTACGGAGCTCTGGGGCCAACGTCCTGACTTTC	CASSLRSSGANVLTF
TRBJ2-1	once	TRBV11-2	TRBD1	TGTGCCAGCAGCTTAGTCGCACAGGGGAAGAGGTACAATGAGCAGTTCTTC	CASSLVAQGKRYNEQFF
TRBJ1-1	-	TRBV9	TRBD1	TGTGCCAGCAGCGCCAGGGGGGCCAGAAACACTGAAGCTTTCTTT	CASSARGARNTEAFF
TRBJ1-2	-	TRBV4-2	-	TGTGCCAGCACCACTGAGACGGGCCCCGAGGGAGGCTACACCTTC	CASTTETGPEGGYTF
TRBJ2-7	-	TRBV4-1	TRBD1	TGCGCCAGCAGCCCGGGACAGGGGGCCGACGAGCAGTACTTC	CASSPGQGADEQYF
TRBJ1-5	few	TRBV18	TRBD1	TGTGCCAGCTCACGGGGGACAGGGGGCAATCAGCCCCAGCATTTT	CASSRGTGGNQPQHF
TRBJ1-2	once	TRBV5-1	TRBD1	TGCGCCAGCAGCTTGAGGCTGACAGGGGACGGTGGCTACACCTTC	CASSLRLTGDGGYTF
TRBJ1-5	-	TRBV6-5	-	TGTGCCAGCAGTTACTCCCGGTTTACGGGTCAGCCCCAGCATTTT	CASSYSRFTGQPQHF
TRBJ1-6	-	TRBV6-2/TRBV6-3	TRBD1	TGTGCCAGCAGTTACGGACAGGATAATTCACCCCTCCACTTT	CASSYGQDNSPLHF
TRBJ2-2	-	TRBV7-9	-	TGTGCCAGCAGCTTAGAGAGGAGACGGCGGACCGGGGAGCTGTTTTTT	CASSLERRRRTGELFF
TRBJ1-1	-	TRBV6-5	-	TGTGCCAGCAGCCGTAGACAGAACACTGAAGCTTTCTTT	CASSRRQNTEAFF
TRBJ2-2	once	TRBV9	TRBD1	TGTGCCAGCACCAAGACAGGGGGCAACACCGGGGAGCTGTTTTTT	CASTKTGGNTGELFF
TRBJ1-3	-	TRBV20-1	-	TGCAGTGCTCGTGGGCCCGGAGGTAGCGCTGGAAACACCATATATTTT	CSARGPGGSAGNTIYF
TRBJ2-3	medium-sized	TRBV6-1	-	TGTGCCAGCAGTGAAAATCCAGGGACTAGCACAGATACGCAGTATTTT	CASSENPGTSTDTQYF
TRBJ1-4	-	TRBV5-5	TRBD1	TGTGCCAGCAGCTTGATAAGACAGGGTGTACCGAATGAAAAACTGTTTTTT	CASSLIRQGVPNEKLFF
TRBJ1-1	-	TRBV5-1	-	TGCGCCAGCAGCCGAGGCCAGTCTAACACTGAAGCTTTCTTT	CASSRGQSNTEAFF
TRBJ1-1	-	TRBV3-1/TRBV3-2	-	TGTGCCAGCAGCCAAGGGGCAGGGGCAGGAGAAGCTTTCTTT	CASSQGAGAGEAFF